This T cell receptor beta chain was identified during a study of blood T cell repertoires in COVID-19. J gave up 5 bases and V 3 bases, and 12 bases lay outside the gene matches. The CDR3 spans 16 residues. From germline, CDR1 is SGHDT and CDR2 YYEEEE. In the source study's methods: Estimation of nucleated cell counts relied on the amplification of reference gene primers. The data were produced by immunoSEQ multiplex PCR, yet TCRdb's version contains in-frame clones alone and is incomplete. V and J calls and clone size are those listed in that table; D and trimming were worked out from the DNA. The sample has fewer than 45,000 clones, more than 85% seen once.

The source material was peripheral blood. The rearrangement links TRBV5-6 to TRBJ2-5, with 8 bases that match TRBD1. This clonotype was sampled from a man aged 55 to 70 with active or convalescent COVID-19. The CDR3 spells CASSSSGTGGRETQYF. For the CDR3, the DNA is TGTGCCAGCAGCTCCTCCGGGACAGGCGGACGGGAGACCCAGTACTTC.